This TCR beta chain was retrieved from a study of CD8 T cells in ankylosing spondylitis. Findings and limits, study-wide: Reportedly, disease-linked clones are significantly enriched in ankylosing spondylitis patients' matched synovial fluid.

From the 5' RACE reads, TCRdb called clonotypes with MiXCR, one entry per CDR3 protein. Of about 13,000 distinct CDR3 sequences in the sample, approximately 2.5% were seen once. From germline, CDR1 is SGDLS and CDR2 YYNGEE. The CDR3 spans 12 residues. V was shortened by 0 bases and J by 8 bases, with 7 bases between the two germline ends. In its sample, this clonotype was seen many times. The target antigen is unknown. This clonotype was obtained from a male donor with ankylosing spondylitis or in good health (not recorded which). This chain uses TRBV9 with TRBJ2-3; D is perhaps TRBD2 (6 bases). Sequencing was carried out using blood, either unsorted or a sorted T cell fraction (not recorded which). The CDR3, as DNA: TGTGCCAGCAGCGTAGAGGGAGGTACGCAGTATTTT. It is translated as CASSVEGGTQYF. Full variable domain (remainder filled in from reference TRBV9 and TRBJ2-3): DSGVTQTPKHLITATGQRVTLRCSPRSGDLSVYWYQQSLDQGLQFLIQYYNGEERAKGNILERFSAQQFPDLHSELNLSSLELGDSALYFCASSVEGGTQYFGPGTRLTVL.